Below are 13 T cell receptor beta chains sequenced from a single sample in a study of T cells in localized non-small cell lung cancer. Assay used: immunoSEQ multiplex PCR; TCRdb lists only in-frame clones, some missing. The repertoire holds about 35,000 clones, with approximately 90% as singletons. Material: peripheral blood mononuclear cells, obtained before any cancer treatment. The receptors stem from a female donor at least 60 years old with stage II lung adenocarcinoma.

The rearrangement links TRBV18 to TRBJ1-3; D not certain. This CDR3 is built from 15 residues. CDR1 is KGHSH and CDR2 is LQKENI in the germline V gene. Trimming removed 0 bases at V and 1 base at J, with 7 bases between. CDR3 protein: CASSPPPASGNTIYF. In DNA form, the CDR3 reads TGTGCCAGCTCACCACCTCCAGCTTCTGGAAACACCATATATTTT.

V is TRBV11-2 and J is TRBJ2-2; D possibly corresponds to TRBD1 (6 bases). V lost 6 bases, J lost 6 bases, and 17 bases lay in between. Germline lookup yields CDR1 SGHAT and CDR2 FQNNGV. The CDR3 has 15 residues. The CDR3 loop reads CASSSTRGRAGELFF. CDR3 in DNA: TGTGCCAGCAGTTCCACCAGGGGTCGGGCCGGGGAGCTGTTTTTT. The full variable domain, with the rest looked up from reference TRBV11-2 and TRBJ2-2, is EAGVAQSPRYKIIEKRQSVAFWCNPISGHATLYWYQQILGQGPKLLIQFQNNGVVDDSQLPKDRFSAERLKGVDSTLKIQPAKLEDSAVYLCASSSTRGRAGELFFGEGSRLTVL.

The chain uses TRBV29-1 and TRBJ1-5; D is uncertain. V was clipped by 4 bases and J by 8 bases, with 6 bases between them. The CDR3 extends over 10 amino acids. CDR1 is SQVTM, CDR2 ANQGSEA, per germline. CDR3 amino acids: CSVGPEPQHF. CDR3 DNA: TGCAGCGTTGGCCCGGAGCCCCAGCATTTT.

V gene TRBV30 combines with J gene TRBJ1-2; D uncertain. Germline loops: CDR1 GTSNPN, CDR2 SVGIG (reference sequence). The CDR3 spans 10 residues. V gave up 5 bases and J gave up 4 bases, with 5 bases separating them. CDR3 nucleotide sequence: TGTGCCTGGGACGGCTATGGCTACACCTTC. Translated, it gives CAWDGYGYTF.

The chain carries TRBV2 and TRBJ1-2; TRBD1 matches 8 bases. This CDR3 contains 13 residues. The V gene's germline CDR1 is SNHLY and CDR2 FYNNEI. Trimming took 7 bases from V and 1 from J; bases not matched to a gene: 2. CDR3 loop: CASIQGVNYGYTF. For the CDR3, the DNA is TGTGCCAGCATACAGGGGGTTAACTATGGCTACACCTTC.

The gene calls are TRBV11-1 and TRBJ1-5; a weak D match, TRBD1 (5 bases). This CDR3 is 13 amino acids long. V was cut by 3 bases and J by 6 bases, with 9 bases left in between. CDR1 and CDR2 (germline): SGHAT, FQDESV (reference sequence). CDR3 sequence: CASSLGLGQPQHF. In nucleotides, the CDR3 is TGTGCCAGCAGCTTGGGGCTGGGTCAGCCCCAGCATTTT.

The V and J genes are TRBV10-3 and TRBJ2-2; D remains unclear. Between the trimmed V and J ends, which lost 6 bases and 8 bases, there was a span of 7 bases. The germline CDR1 and CDR2 sequences are ENHRY and SYGVKD. CDR3 length: 11 amino acids. CDR3 in DNA: TGTGCCATCAGCCTGACAGGGGAGCTGTTTTTT. Encoded protein: CAISLTGELFF.

This chain joins TRBV28 and TRBJ1-2; 7 bases map to TRBD1. The CDR3 consists of 15 residues. The germline V gene encodes CDR1 MDHEN and CDR2 SYDVKM. J was trimmed by 5 bases and V by 5 bases; bases with no gene match: 11. DNA of the CDR3: TGTGCCAGCAGTCTCCCCGGAGGGGGCAAGTATGGCTACACCTTC. It codes for CASSLPGGGKYGYTF.

This CDR3 is CASSPLASGASTDTQYF. CDR3 sequence (DNA): TGTGCCAGCAGTCCTTTGGCTAGCGGGGCTAGCACAGATACGCAGTATTTT. This chain uses TRBV7-9 with TRBJ2-3, with 9 bases matching TRBD2. Germline lookup yields CDR1 SEHNR and CDR2 FQNEAQ (reference sequence). The CDR3 consists of 17 residues. The V and J ends lost 6 bases and 0 bases, in that order; junction bases with no gene match: 10.

The chain recombines TRBV6-5 with TRBJ2-2; no firm D call. V lost 6 bases and J 3 bases, leaving 14 bases between the germline ends. This CDR3 spans 15 amino acids. Germline loops: CDR1 MNHEY, CDR2 SVGAGI. CDR3 nucleotides: TGTGCCAGCAGAATCCCCAGATCGGACACCGGGGAGCTGTTTTTT. This gives the protein CASRIPRSDTGELFF.

This sequence joins TRBV2 and TRBJ1-1, with D possibly matching TRBD1 (5 bases). V lost 6 bases and J 3 bases, leaving 11 bases between the germline ends. Germline CDR1 SNHLY, CDR2 FYNNEI. The CDR3 is 13 amino acids. The CDR3, as DNA: TGTGCCAGCAGCGCCGGGACGTACACTGAAGCTTTCTTT. This codes for CASSAGTYTEAFF.

This chain links TRBV28 with TRBJ2-7; perhaps TRBD2 as D (6 bases). The CDR3 is 14 amino acids. The germline V and J ends were trimmed by 4 bases and 3 bases, with 13 bases remaining between them. Germline lookup yields CDR1 MDHEN and CDR2 SYDVKM. The CDR3: CASSWQGGLYEQYF. The CDR3 DNA follows: TGTGCCAGCAGTTGGCAGGGAGGTCTCTACGAGCAGTACTTC.

V is TRBV15 and J is TRBJ2-7; the D is unclear. The CDR3 runs 14 residues. Trimming removed 1 base from V and 0 bases from J, with 7 bases in between. The germline gives CDR1 LNHNV, CDR2 YYDKDF (reference sequence). The CDR3 spells CATSRVTYSYEQYF. The CDR3 nucleotides read TGTGCCACCAGCAGAGTGACCTACTCCTACGAGCAGTACTTC.